One sample yielded the 4 T cell receptor beta chains listed below, sequenced in a study of blood T cell repertoires in COVID-19. Only in-frame clones appear in the TCRdb table, and some are missing; sequencing was by immunoSEQ multiplex PCR. The table lists approximately 280,000 clones, about 90% of them singletons. The sample taken for sequencing was PBMCs or T cells enriched from blood (not recorded which). Receptors originate from a woman under 30 with acute COVID-19.

J is TRBJ2-3 and V is TRBV7-2; D remains unclear. The length of the CDR3 is 14 residues. V gave up 1 base and J gave up 3 bases, with 8 bases separating them. CDR1 and CDR2 from the germline V gene are SGHTA and FQGNSA. This CDR3 is CASSLVRRTDTQYF. DNA of the CDR3: TGTGCCAGCAGCTTAGTACGGCGGACAGATACGCAGTATTTT.

This chain's CDR3 is CASSLAARVRTTDTQYF. The CDR3 DNA reads as TGCGCCAGCAGCTTGGCCGCGAGGGTCCGGACTACAGATACGCAGTATTTT. The chain carries TRBV5-1 and TRBJ2-3; D perhaps matches TRBD2 (5 bases). CDR3 length: 17 amino acids. Germline CDR1 reads SGHRS; CDR2 reads YFSETQ. The V end was cut by 0 bases, the J end by 3 bases, with 17 bases between.

This clone appeared a single time. V is TRBV5-6 and J is TRBJ1-2; D gene ambiguous. V was pared by 0 bases and J by 4 bases, with 10 bases between. CDR1 is SGHDT and CDR2 is YYEEEE in the germline V gene. The CDR3 has 14 amino acids. This chain's CDR3 is CASSLALALYGYTF. CDR3 coding DNA: TGTGCCAGCAGCTTGGCCTTGGCCCTCTATGGCTACACCTTC.

The chain employs TRBV20-1 and TRBJ2-3, with 7 bases identical to TRBD2. CDR3 length: 15 residues. Germline assignment: CDR1 DFQATT and CDR2 SNEGSKA (reference sequence). J was trimmed by 0 bases and V by 3 bases; bases with no gene match: 6. The CDR3 sequence is CSASPSSGSTDTQYF. The CDR3 bases are TGCAGTGCTAGTCCCAGTAGCGGGAGCACAGATACGCAGTATTTT.